The entry below describes one TCR beta chain. The data were obtained in a study of blood T cell repertoires in COVID-19. Study background: There were acute and convalescent COVID-19 samples, and they came from the United States, Italy and Spain. In each case, the material was cDNA or gDNA derived from T cells, B-cell-depleted T cells, or PBMCs.

How the authors handled the data: Scientists estimated how many nucleated cells there were by amplifying reference gene primers. Libraries were prepared by immunoSEQ multiplex PCR; TCRdb keeps only in-frame clonotypes and omits some of them. Clone size and the V and J calls come from that table; the DNA yielded D and trimming. The sample contains about 200,000 clones, 89% of which appear only once. Participant-reported clinical history was the basis for cohort assignment. The clonotype was recovered from a woman aged 18 to 35 who had recovered from COVID-19. The sequenced material came from PBMCs or T cells enriched from blood (not recorded which).

CDR3 protein: CASSLARGANVLTF. Here the CDR3 DNA reads TGTGCCAGCAGCTTGGCTCGCGGGGCCAACGTCCTGACTTTC. The V gene is TRBV7-9, the J gene TRBJ2-6; D not resolved. This CDR3 spans 14 amino acids. Between the trimmed V and J ends, which lost 3 bases and 4 bases, there was a span of 7 bases. The germline gives CDR1 SEHNR, CDR2 FQNEAQ (reference sequence).